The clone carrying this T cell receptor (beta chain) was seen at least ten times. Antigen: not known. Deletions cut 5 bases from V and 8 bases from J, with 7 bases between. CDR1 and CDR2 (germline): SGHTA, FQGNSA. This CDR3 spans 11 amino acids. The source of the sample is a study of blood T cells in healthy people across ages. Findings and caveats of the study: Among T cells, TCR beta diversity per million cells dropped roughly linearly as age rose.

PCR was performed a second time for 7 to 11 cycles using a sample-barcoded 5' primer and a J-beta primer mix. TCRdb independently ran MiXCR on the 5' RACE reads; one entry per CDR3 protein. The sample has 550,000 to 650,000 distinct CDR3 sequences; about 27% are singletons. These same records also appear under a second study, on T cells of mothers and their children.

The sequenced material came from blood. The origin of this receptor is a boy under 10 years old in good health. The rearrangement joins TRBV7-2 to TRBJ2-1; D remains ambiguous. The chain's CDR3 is CASSRTHEQFF. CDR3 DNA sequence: TGTGCCAGCAGCCGTACACATGAGCAGTTCTTC.